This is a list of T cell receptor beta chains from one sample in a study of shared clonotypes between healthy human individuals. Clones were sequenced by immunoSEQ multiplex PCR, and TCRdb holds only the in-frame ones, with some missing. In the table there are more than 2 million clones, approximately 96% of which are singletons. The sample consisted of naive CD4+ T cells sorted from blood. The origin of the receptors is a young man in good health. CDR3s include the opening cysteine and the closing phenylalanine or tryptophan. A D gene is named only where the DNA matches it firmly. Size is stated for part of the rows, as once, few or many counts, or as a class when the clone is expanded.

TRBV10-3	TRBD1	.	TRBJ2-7	CAISEDRGLNEQYF	TGTGCCATCAGTGAGGACAGGGGGCTTAACGAGCAGTACTTC
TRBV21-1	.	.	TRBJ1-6	CASSPGDRHCRSSPLHF	TGTGCCAGCAGCCCGGGGGACAGGCACTGCCGTAGTTCACCCCTCCACTTT
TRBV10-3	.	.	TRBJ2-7	CAISESAQGNEQYF	TGTGCCATCAGTGAGTCGGCGCAGGGCAACGAGCAGTACTTC
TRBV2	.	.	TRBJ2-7	CASFQGSYEQYF	TGTGCCAGCTTCCAAGGCTCCTACGAGCAGTACTTC
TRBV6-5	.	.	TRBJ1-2	CASSPTALYGYTF	TGTGCCAGCAGTCCCACTGCGCTATATGGCTACACCTTC
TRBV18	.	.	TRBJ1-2	CASSPLPGNPYGYTF	TGTGCCAGCTCACCACTTCCGGGGAACCCCTATGGCTACACCTTC
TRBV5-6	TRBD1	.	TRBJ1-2	CASSLAGQGTGYTF	TGTGCCAGCAGCTTGGCCGGACAGGGAACGGGCTACACCTTC
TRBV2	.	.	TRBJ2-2	CASSILRQGNTGELFF	TGTGCCAGCAGTATACTTCGGCAGGGGAACACCGGGGAGCTGTTTTTT
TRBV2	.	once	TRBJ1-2	CARGEGPLELYGYTF	TGTGCCAGGGGCGAAGGACCCTTGGAGCTATATGGCTACACCTTC
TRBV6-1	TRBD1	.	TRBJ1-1	CASRGQGAGTEAFF	TGTGCCAGCAGGGGGCAGGGGGCGGGCACTGAAGCTTTCTTT
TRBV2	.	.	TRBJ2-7	CASSRGISYEQYF	TGTGCCAGCAGCCGGGGTATCTCCTACGAGCAGTACTTC
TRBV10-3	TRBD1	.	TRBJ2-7	CASKQGLYEQYF	TGTGCCAGTAAACAGGGGCTCTACGAGCAGTACTTC
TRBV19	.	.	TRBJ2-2	CASSLDIIGGELFF	TGTGCCAGTAGTTTGGACATCATAGGCGGGGAGCTGTTTTTT
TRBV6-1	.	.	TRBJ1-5	CASSEFVRGNGPQHF	TGTGCCAGCAGTGAATTCGTGAGGGGCAACGGGCCCCAGCATTTT
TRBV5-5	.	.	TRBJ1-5	CASSFSFGEAQPQHF	TGTGCCAGCAGCTTCTCGTTCGGGGAGGCCCAGCCCCAGCATTTT
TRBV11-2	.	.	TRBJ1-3	CASSLAAQVPAGNTIYF	TGTGCCAGCAGCTTAGCCGCACAGGTACCCGCTGGAAACACCATATATTTT
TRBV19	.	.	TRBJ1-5	CASSNRGGVDQPQHF	TGTGCCAGTAGTAATAGGGGGGGAGTAGATCAGCCCCAGCATTTT
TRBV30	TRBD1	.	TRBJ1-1	CAWSATDRVVEAFF	TGTGCCTGGAGCGCTACGGACAGGGTTGTTGAAGCTTTCTTT
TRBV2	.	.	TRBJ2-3	CASTVTRGTDTQYF	TGTGCCAGCACAGTGACCAGGGGCACAGATACGCAGTATTTT
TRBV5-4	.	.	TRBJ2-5	CASSLPQETQYF	TGTGCCAGCAGCCTACCACAAGAGACCCAGTACTTC
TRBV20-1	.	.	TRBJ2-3	CSSGGTDTQYF	TGCAGTTCAGGGGGCACAGATACGCAGTATTTT
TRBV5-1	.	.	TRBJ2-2	CASSSIGPLGGTGELFF	TGCGCCAGCAGCTCGATTGGACCCCTTGGGGGCACCGGGGAGCTGTTTTTT
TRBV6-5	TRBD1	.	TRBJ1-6	CASSYSERGRSPLHF	TGTGCCAGCAGTTACTCGGAGAGGGGGCGATCACCCCTCCACTTT
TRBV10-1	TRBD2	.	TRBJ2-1	CASSRTSGNEQFF	TGCGCCAGCAGTCGGACTAGCGGCAATGAGCAGTTCTTC
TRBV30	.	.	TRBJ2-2	CAWNPSQNTGELFF	TGTGCCTGGAACCCTAGTCAGAACACCGGGGAGCTGTTTTTT
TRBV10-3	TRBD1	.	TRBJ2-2	CAISEAGGDTGELFF	TGTGCCATCAGTGAGGCAGGGGGTGACACCGGGGAGCTGTTTTTT
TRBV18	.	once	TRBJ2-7	CASSPRPISGPTYEQYF	TGTGCCAGCTCACCACGACCAATTAGCGGTCCTACCTACGAGCAGTACTTC
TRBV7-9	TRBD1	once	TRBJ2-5	CASSPGTGGETQYF	TGTGCCAGCAGCCCCGGGACAGGGGGAGAGACCCAGTACTTC